The 20 T cell receptor beta chains given below trace back to one sample, sequenced in a study of T-cell memory formation after mild COVID-19. TCRdb ran MiXCR on the 5' RACE reads and lists one entry per CDR3 protein. In the table there are approximately 89,000 distinct CDR3 sequences, 20% to 30% of which are singletons. Material: PBMCs or a T cell subset sorted from them (not recorded which). The origin of the receptors is a man between 18 and 29 years old who had mild COVID-19 (a few samples of this study predate the infection). Cell type and time point are not known.

There are a few counts of this clonotype. The chain is built from TRBV12-3 or TRBV12-4 and TRBJ2-5; perhaps TRBD2 as D (5 bases). This CDR3 is built from 14 residues. Trimming removed 3 bases at V and 7 bases at J, with 15 bases between. The CDR3 bases are TGTGCCAGCAGTTTTGGGCTAGCCCGAAGGACCCAGTACTTC. Protein sequence: CASSFGLARRTQYF.

This clonotype has a handful of counts. The gene calls are TRBV20-1 and TRBJ2-3; 9 bases match TRBD2. The CDR3 contains 17 residues. Germline V gene lookup returns CDR1 DFQATT and CDR2 SNEGSKA (reference sequence). The V and J ends lost 4 bases and 4 bases, in that order; junction bases with no gene match: 15. The DNA of the CDR3 is TGCAGTGCTAAGCCCCCCGGGGGGACTAGCTTGCCAGATACGCAGTATTTT. It codes for CSAKPPGGTSLPDTQYF.

V and J are TRBV7-9 and TRBJ2-1, with TRBD2 matching over 8 bases. The CDR3 is made up of 15 amino acids. CDR1 is SEHNR, CDR2 FQNEAQ, per germline (reference sequence). Trimming at V came to 7 bases and at J to 3 bases, leaving 8 bases not matched to a gene. CDR3 nucleotides: TGTGCCAGCAAAACCCCGGGGGGGGGCTACAATGAGCAGTTCTTC. It yields the protein CASKTPGGGYNEQFF.

V and J are TRBV5-1 and TRBJ1-1; D unresolved. This CDR3 has 14 amino acids. Trimming shortened V by 4 bases and J by 0 bases, and 10 bases separated the two germline ends. Per the germline V gene, CDR1 is SGHRS and CDR2 is YFSETQ. Here the CDR3 reads CASSPYGVNTEAFF. DNA for the CDR3: TGCGCCAGCAGCCCGTACGGGGTGAACACTGAAGCTTTCTTT.

The gene calls are TRBV7-3 and TRBJ2-1; D might be TRBD1 (6 bases). CDR1 is SGHTA, CDR2 FQGTGA, per germline. With 5 bases removed from V and 8 bases from J, the gap between germline ends came to 10 bases. This CDR3 comprises 12 residues. The CDR3 DNA reads as TGTGCCAGCAGCAACTCAGGGGATGAGCAGTTCTTC. Translating it yields CASSNSGDEQFF.

The rearrangement joins TRBV9 to TRBJ2-1; 7 bases agree with TRBD1. J gave up 4 bases and V 4 bases, and 11 bases lay outside the gene matches. CDR1 is SGDLS, CDR2 YYNGEE, per germline. This CDR3 is 16 amino acids long. CDR3 DNA: TGTGCCAGCAGCTTACACCGGGACAGAATGTACAATGAGCAGTTCTTC. Protein sequence: CASSLHRDRMYNEQFF.

V is TRBV7-2 and J is TRBJ2-1; D is unclear. Germline-derived CDR1 and CDR2 are SGHTA and FQGNSA. The CDR3 runs 13 residues. V lost 3 bases and J 4 bases, leaving 7 bases between the germline ends. This CDR3 is CASSLPTYNEQFF. In DNA form, the CDR3 reads TGTGCCAGCAGCTTGCCCACTTACAATGAGCAGTTCTTC.

This clonotype was observed a handful of times. This chain joins TRBV9 and TRBJ2-5; TRBD2 matches 11 bases. The J segment lost 2 bases and the V segment lost 2 bases, leaving 11 bases of the junction unmatched. This CDR3 has 18 residues. Germline V gene lookup returns CDR1 SGDLS and CDR2 YYNGEE. The CDR3 loop is CASSVSGASGGLQETQYF. CDR3 bases: TGTGCCAGCAGCGTGAGCGGGGCTAGCGGGGGGTTACAAGAGACCCAGTACTTC.

This clonotype was seen more than once but under ten times. The chain links TRBV24-1 to TRBJ2-1; 8 nucleotides align to TRBD1. V gave up 5 bases and J gave up 0 bases; unmatched junction bases: 11. Germline-derived CDR1 and CDR2 are KGHDR and SFDVKD. The CDR3 sequence is 18 residues long. The CDR3 sequence: CATSGTSGGLSSYNEQFF. The DNA for the CDR3 is TGTGCCACCAGTGGCACCTCAGGGGGCCTGAGCTCCTACAATGAGCAGTTCTTC.

This clonotype was counted a few times. The chain links TRBV7-2 to TRBJ1-5; D perhaps matches TRBD1 (5 bases). Germline V gives CDR1 SGHTA, CDR2 FQGNSA. The CDR3 spans 15 residues. Trimming took off 2 bases at V and 4 bases at J, with 12 bases between the two ends. CDR3 loop: CASSLRRGNNQPQHF. DNA for the CDR3: TGTGCCAGCAGCTTAAGACGGGGCAATAATCAGCCCCAGCATTTT.

This rearrangement joins TRBV7-9 to TRBJ1-6; 8 nucleotides agree with TRBD1. J lost 7 bases, V lost 1 base, and 3 bases had no gene match. CDR3 length: 15 residues. Per the germline V gene, CDR1 is SEHNR and CDR2 is FQNEAQ (reference sequence). The CDR3 coding sequence is TGTGCCAGCAGCTTAGTCCGACAGGGGAATTCACCCCTCCACTTT. It codes for CASSLVRQGNSPLHF.

This clonotype showed up just a few times. The chain is built from TRBV3-1 and TRBJ2-1; D is possibly TRBD2 (6 bases). Germline V gives CDR1 LGHDT, CDR2 YNNKEL (reference sequence). This CDR3 has 15 amino acids. V was shortened by 3 bases and J by 4 bases, with 13 bases between the two germline ends. The CDR3 reads CASSQELAAYNEQFF. The CDR3 DNA is TGTGCCAGCAGCCAGGAACTAGCAGCTTACAATGAGCAGTTCTTC.

In its sample, this clonotype was seen a few times. This rearrangement joins TRBV6-5 to TRBJ2-2; D is unresolved. Germline loops: CDR1 MNHEY, CDR2 SVGAGI. The V end was cut by 6 bases, the J end by 1 base, with 9 bases between. The CDR3 covers 14 residues. The CDR3 nucleotides are TGTGCCAGCAGCCCAGACTTGAACACCGGGGAGCTGTTTTTT. This gives the protein CASSPDLNTGELFF.

The genes are TRBV4-3 and TRBJ2-7; no definite D call. This CDR3 spans 13 amino acids. Germline-derived CDR1 and CDR2 are LGHNA and YSLEER. Deletions cut 0 bases from V and 2 bases from J, with 5 bases between. The CDR3 nucleotides are TGCGCCAGCAGCCAAGATGACACCTACGAGCAGTACGTC. It codes for CASSQDDTYEQYV.

This clonotype was found a few times. This chain connects TRBV27 to TRBJ2-5; no clear D gene. CDR3 length equals 16 residues. Trimming left V 6 bases short and J 1 base short, with 18 bases between. The germline CDR1 and CDR2 sequences are MNHEY and SMNVEV (reference sequence). The chain's CDR3 is CASSNLPGGGQETQYF. CDR3 DNA: TGTGCCAGCAGCAATCTACCTGGCGGTGGCCAAGAGACCCAGTACTTC.

This chain uses TRBV7-9 with TRBJ1-2, with D perhaps matching TRBD1 (6 bases). V was clipped by 6 bases and J by 6 bases, with 20 bases between them. The CDR3 is 15 amino acids. From germline, CDR1 is SEHNR and CDR2 FQNEAQ (reference sequence). The CDR3 region has the DNA TGTGCCAGCAGTTCGCATCGGGGGGGCGCGGATGGCTACACCTTC. Translated, it gives CASSSHRGGADGYTF.

V usage is TRBV12-3 or TRBV12-4 and J usage is TRBJ2-3; TRBD1 or TRBD2 may be the D gene (6 bases each). Trimming stripped 3 bases from V and 5 bases from J, with 12 bases between. The CDR3 is 14 residues long. CDR3 in amino acids: CASSFGGPGDTQYF. The CDR3 DNA reads as TGTGCCAGCAGTTTTGGGGGGCCGGGAGATACGCAGTATTTT.

Only a few counts were recorded for this clonotype. V and J are TRBV20-1 and TRBJ1-4; 7 nucleotides line up with TRBD1. CDR3 length: 13 residues. The germline V gene encodes CDR1 DFQATT and CDR2 SNEGSKA (reference sequence). With 5 bases clipped from V and 9 bases from J, the junction kept 9 bases outside the gene matches. In DNA form, the CDR3 reads TGCAGTGCTCCCGAGGGGGACAGAAAAAAACTGTTTTTT. Amino acid sequence: CSAPEGDRKKLFF.

This clonotype has ten or more counts. V is TRBV20-1 and J is TRBJ2-1, with D possibly being TRBD1 or TRBD2 (5 bases each). In germline, CDR1 is DFQATT, CDR2 SNEGSKA (reference sequence). This CDR3 contains 15 residues. Trimming shortened V by 5 bases and J by 0 bases, and 14 bases separated the two germline ends. This chain's CDR3 is CSAGAEGSSYNEQFF. The DNA of the CDR3 is TGCAGTGCTGGGGCGGAAGGGAGCTCCTACAATGAGCAGTTCTTC.

The chain combines TRBV12-3 or TRBV12-4 with TRBJ1-6; D not resolved. This CDR3 is 14 amino acids long. Trimming removed 2 bases from V and 12 bases from J, with 14 bases in between. CDR3 bases: TGTGCCAGCAGTTTATACAGTGCCCTTCAACCCCTCCACTTT. The encoded protein is CASSLYSALQPLHF.